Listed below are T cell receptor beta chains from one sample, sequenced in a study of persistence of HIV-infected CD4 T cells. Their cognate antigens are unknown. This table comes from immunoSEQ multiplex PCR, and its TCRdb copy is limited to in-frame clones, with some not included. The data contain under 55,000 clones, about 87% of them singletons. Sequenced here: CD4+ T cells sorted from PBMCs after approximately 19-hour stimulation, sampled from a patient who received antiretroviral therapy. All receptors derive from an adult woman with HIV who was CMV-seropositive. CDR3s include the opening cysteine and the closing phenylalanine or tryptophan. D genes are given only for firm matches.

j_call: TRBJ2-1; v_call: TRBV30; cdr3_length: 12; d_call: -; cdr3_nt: TGTGCCTCGGAAGAGTGGGACAATGAGCAGTTCTTC; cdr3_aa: CASEEWDNEQFF
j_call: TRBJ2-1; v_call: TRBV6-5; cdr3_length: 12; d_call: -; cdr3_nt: TGTGCCAGCAGTTACTGGGGGAGGGAGCAGTTCTTC; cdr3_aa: CASSYWGREQFF
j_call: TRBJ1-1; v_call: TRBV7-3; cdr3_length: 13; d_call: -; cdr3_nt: TGTGCCAGCAGCTTGGGGCGAAACACTGAAGCTTTCTTT; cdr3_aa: CASSLGRNTEAFF
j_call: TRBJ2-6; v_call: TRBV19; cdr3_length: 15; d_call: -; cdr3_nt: TGTGCCAGTAGTATCCCAGGGAGAGGGGCCAACGTCCTGACTTTC; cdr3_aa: CASSIPGRGANVLTF
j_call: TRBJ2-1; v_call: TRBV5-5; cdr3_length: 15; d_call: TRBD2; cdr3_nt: TGTGCCAGCAGTTTTAGCGGGGGGGCCCACAATGAGCAGTTCTTC; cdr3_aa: CASSFSGGAHNEQFF
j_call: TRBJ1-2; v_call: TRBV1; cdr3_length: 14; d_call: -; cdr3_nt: TGCACCAGCAGCCGACCCCCGGGGCCCCATGGCTACACCTTC; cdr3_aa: CTSSRPPGPHGYTF
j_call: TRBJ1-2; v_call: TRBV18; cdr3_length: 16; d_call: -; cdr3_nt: TGTGCCAGCTCAATGATTGACAGGACGTCTCGGGCTGGCTACACCTTC; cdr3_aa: CASSMIDRTSRAGYTF
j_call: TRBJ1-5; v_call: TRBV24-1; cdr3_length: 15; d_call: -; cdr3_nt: TGTGCCACCAGTGGCAGACAGAATAGCAATCAGCCCCAGCATTTT; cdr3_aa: CATSGRQNSNQPQHF
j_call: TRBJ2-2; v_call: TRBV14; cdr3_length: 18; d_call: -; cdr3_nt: TGTGCCAGCAGCCAAGATCGGAGGGCTAGGGAGAACACCGGGGAGCTGTTTTTT; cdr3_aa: CASSQDRRARENTGELFF
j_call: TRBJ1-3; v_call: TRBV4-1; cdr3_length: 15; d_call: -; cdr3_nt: TGCGCCAGCAGCCAAGAGGAAGGGAGGTCATACACCATATATTTT; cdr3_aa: CASSQEEGRSYTIYF
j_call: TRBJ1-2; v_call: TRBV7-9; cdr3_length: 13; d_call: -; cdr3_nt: TGTGCCAGCGGAAAGGAAGCAAACTATGGCTACACCTTC; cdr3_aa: CASGKEANYGYTF
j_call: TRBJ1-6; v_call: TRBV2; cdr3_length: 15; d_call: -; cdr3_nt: TGTGCCAGCAGTGACAATGGGGGGGATCGTTCACCCCTCCACTTT; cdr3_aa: CASSDNGGDRSPLHF